This TCR beta chain appears in the sequencing data of a study of graft-versus-host responses after intestinal transplantation. The wider study: The recipients all started with anti-thymocyte globulin induction and then took tacrolimus and steroids for 3 to 4 years. Findings and limits, study-wide: Among recipient marrow samples, GvH clones were found; some appeared first in ileum or blood. Peak circulating GvH clone levels tracked with early post-transplant HvG declines.

This CDR3 region has 15 residues. Germline-derived CDR1 and CDR2 are KGHSH and LQKENI. With 0 bases removed from V and 1 base from J, the gap between germline ends came to 9 bases. Of note for this clone: Its antigen is unidentified.

Data came from immunoSEQ multiplex PCR; TCRdb stores just in-frame clones and leaves some out. This sample has roughly 40,000 clones, with roughly nine tenths found just once. The receptor was derived from a human patient who received an intestinal transplant, so some T cells may come from the graft donor. This specimen consisted of PBMCs, obtained around 43 weeks after intestinal transplant. V and J are TRBV18 and TRBJ1-1; D is undetermined. The CDR3 spells CASSPPNRRNTEAFF. The CDR3 DNA reads TGTGCCAGCTCACCACCCAATCGGAGGAACACTGAAGCTTTCTTT.